This TCR beta chain was sequenced in a study of cytomegalovirus exposure and HLA in healthy donors. Overall study: Prior work identified 95 million to 120 million unique TCR beta sequences in about 179 million T cells.

The study sampled nominally healthy donors, though unrecorded immune exposures were likely. 60 Vbeta and 13 Jbeta primers were used in PCR. Here immunoSEQ multiplex PCR was the method, and the copy in TCRdb shows in-frame clones only, minus some. The sample contains 140,000 to 150,000 clones, around three quarters of which appear only once. In the case of this clone: What it binds is not known.

Points from the study as a whole: A later analysis found that most CMV-associated TCR beta chains appeared HLA-restricted. More clonal expansion characterized HLA-associated TCR beta chains than equally common others in a later analysis.

This sequence was found in a woman in her 40s in good health and CMV-seropositive. Sequenced sample: PBMCs.

The DNA for the CDR3 is TGTGCCAGCAGCCTCTTTGAGACCCAGTACTTC. Protein sequence: CASSLFETQYF. This sequence joins TRBV2 and TRBJ2-5; D is unclear. This CDR3 comprises 11 residues. V was cut by 6 bases and J by 5 bases, with 7 bases left in between. Germline lookup yields CDR1 SNHLY and CDR2 FYNNEI.